The clone carrying this T cell receptor (beta chain) was picked up a small number of times. Its antigen remains unknown. The data belong to a study of post-analysis software for immune sequencing data. Study observations and caveats: Strong same-batch co-clustering of samples appeared with F measure clustering. Several TRBV segments (TRBV5-6, TRBV5-1 and TRBV20-1 among them) occurred more frequently in patients than in controls.

Unique-molecular-identifier-tagged TCR beta cDNA libraries were used. MiXCR, applied by TCRdb to the PCR reads, yields one record per CDR3 protein. The sample shows about 380,000 distinct CDR3 sequences, roughly 30% of them seen only once. This CDR3 region has 15 residues. V lost 0 bases, J lost 0 bases, and 10 bases lay in between. Germline lookup yields CDR1 SGDLS and CDR2 YYNGEE. The receptor was isolated from a girl under 18 with multiple sclerosis. The sequenced sample was blood. The chain carries TRBV9 and TRBJ2-7; D is perhaps TRBD1 or TRBD2 (6 bases each). CDR3 residues: CASSVAWGASYEQYF. The CDR3 nucleotides read TGTGCCAGCAGCGTAGCGTGGGGGGCCTCCTACGAGCAGTACTTC.